These 3 T cell receptor beta chains originate from one sample sequenced in a study of blood T cell repertoires in COVID-19. Method: immunoSEQ multiplex PCR; TCRdb's copy keeps in-frame clones and lacks some. Here the sample spans under 500,000 clones, 70% to 90% being singletons. The sample was PBMCs or T cells enriched from blood (not recorded which). Receptors were obtained from a woman under 30 with acute COVID-19.

The chain recombines TRBV7-9 with TRBJ2-1; 11 nucleotides agree with TRBD2. V lost 5 bases to trimming and J lost 4 bases; unmatched junction nucleotides: 13. This CDR3 spans 18 amino acids. Germline lookup yields CDR1 SEHNR and CDR2 FQNEAQ (reference sequence). The CDR3 loop reads CASSPPPLAGGPYNEQFF. The CDR3 DNA reads as TGTGCCAGCAGCCCGCCCCCTTTAGCGGGGGGGCCTTACAATGAGCAGTTCTTC.

This clone has only a few counts. The V and J genes are TRBV7-8 and TRBJ1-2, with 8 bases matching TRBD1. Trimming removed 2 bases from V and 8 bases from J; junction bases left unmatched: 7. CDR3 length: 14 residues. CDR1 SGHVS and CDR2 FQNEAQ come from the germline V gene. The CDR3 reads CASSLPTGAVGYTF. The CDR3 DNA reads TGTGCCAGCAGCTTACCGACAGGGGCTGTAGGCTACACCTTC.

The chain joins TRBV7-2 to TRBJ2-7; tentative D call: TRBD2 (5 bases). CDR3 length equals 16 residues. Looked up from germline, CDR1 is SGHTA and CDR2 is FQGNSA. V was pared by 2 bases and J by 2 bases, with 16 bases between. In DNA, the CDR3 is TGTGCCAGCAGCTTAAGTGCGTCTAGCCAAACCTACGAGCAGTACTTC. This encodes CASSLSASSQTYEQYF.